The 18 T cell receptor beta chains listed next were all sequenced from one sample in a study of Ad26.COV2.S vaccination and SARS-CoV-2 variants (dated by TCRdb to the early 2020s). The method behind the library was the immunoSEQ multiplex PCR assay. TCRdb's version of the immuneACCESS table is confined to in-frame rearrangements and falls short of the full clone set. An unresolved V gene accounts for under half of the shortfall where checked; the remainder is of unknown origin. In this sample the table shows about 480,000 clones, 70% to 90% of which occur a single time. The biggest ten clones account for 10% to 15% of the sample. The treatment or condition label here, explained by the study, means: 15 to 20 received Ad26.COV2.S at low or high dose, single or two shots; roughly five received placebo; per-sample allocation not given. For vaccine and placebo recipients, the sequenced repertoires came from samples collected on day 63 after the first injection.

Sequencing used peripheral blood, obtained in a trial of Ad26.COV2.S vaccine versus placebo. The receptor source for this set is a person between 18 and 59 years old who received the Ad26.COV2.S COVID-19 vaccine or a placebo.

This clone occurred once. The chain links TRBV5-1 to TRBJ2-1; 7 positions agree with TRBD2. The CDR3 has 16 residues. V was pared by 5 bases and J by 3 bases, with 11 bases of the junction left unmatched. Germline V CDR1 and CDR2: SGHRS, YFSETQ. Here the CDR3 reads CASRLTLAPRYNEQFF. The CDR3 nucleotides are TGCGCCAGCAGATTGACACTAGCGCCCCGCTACAATGAGCAGTTCTTC.

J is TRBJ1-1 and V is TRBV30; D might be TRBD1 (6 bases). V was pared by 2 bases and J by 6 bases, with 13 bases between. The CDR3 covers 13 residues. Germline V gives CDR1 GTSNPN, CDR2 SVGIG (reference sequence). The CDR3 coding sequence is TGTGCCTGGAGTTTAACCGGGACACCTGAAGCTTTCTTT. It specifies CAWSLTGTPEAFF.

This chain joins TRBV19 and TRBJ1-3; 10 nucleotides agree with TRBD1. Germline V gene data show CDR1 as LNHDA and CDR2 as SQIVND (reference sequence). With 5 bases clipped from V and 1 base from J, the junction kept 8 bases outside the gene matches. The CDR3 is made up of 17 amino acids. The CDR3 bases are TGTGCCAGTAGTCTCCGGACAGGGGGAGCATCTGGAAACACCATATATTTT. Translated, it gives CASSLRTGGASGNTIYF.

Written as DNA, the CDR3 is TGTGCCAGCAGCTTCCCCCCGAATGAGCAGTTCTTC. This encodes CASSFPPNEQFF. This sequence joins TRBV11-2 and TRBJ2-1; no firm D call. V lost 3 bases and J 7 bases, leaving 7 bases between the germline ends. The length of the CDR3 is 12 residues. The germline gives CDR1 SGHAT, CDR2 FQNNGV.

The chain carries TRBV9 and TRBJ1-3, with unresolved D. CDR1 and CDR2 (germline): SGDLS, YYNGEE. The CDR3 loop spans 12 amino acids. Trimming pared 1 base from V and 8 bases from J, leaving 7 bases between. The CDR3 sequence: CASSVFEDTIYF. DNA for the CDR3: TGTGCCAGCAGCGTATTTGAAGACACCATATATTTT.

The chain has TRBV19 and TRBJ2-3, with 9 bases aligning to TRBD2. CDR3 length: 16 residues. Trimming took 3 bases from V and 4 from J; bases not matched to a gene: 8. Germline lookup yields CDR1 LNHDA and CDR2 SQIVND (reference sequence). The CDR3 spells CASSIGGSGSADTQYF. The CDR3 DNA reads TGTGCCAGTAGTATTGGGGGTAGCGGGAGCGCAGATACGCAGTATTTT.

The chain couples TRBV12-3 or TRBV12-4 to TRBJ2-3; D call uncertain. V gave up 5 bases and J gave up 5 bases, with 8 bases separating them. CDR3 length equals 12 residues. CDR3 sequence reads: CASSRPRDTQYF. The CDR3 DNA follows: TGTGCCAGCAGTCGACCGAGAGATACGCAGTATTTT.

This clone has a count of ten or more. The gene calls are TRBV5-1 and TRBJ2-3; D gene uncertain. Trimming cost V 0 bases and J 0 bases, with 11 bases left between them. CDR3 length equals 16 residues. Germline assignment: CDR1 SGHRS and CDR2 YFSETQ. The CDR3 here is CASSLDAYSSTDTQYF. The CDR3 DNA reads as TGCGCCAGCAGCTTGGACGCCTACTCTAGCACAGATACGCAGTATTTT.

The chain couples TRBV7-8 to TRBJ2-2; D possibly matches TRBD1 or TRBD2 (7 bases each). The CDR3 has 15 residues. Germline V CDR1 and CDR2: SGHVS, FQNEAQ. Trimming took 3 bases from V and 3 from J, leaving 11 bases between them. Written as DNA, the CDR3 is TGTGCCAGCAGCTTCAGGGGGAGGGACACCGGGGAGCTGTTTTTT. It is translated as CASSFRGRDTGELFF.

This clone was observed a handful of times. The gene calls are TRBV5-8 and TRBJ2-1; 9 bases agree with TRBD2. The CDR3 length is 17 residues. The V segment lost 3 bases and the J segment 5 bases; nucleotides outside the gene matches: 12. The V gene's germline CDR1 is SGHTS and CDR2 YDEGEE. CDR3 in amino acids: CASSSGSVSGSNNEQFF. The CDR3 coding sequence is TGTGCCAGCAGCTCCGGGAGCGTTAGCGGGAGCAACAATGAGCAGTTCTTC.

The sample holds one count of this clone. CDR3 protein: CSASDDQPQHF. As DNA, the CDR3 is TGCAGTGCTAGCGATGATCAGCCCCAGCATTTT. J is TRBJ1-5 and V is TRBV20-1, with D unclear. V was shortened by 3 bases and J by 5 bases, with 5 bases between the two germline ends. Germline V gene sequence: CDR1 DFQATT, CDR2 SNEGSKA (reference sequence). This CDR3 comprises 11 residues.

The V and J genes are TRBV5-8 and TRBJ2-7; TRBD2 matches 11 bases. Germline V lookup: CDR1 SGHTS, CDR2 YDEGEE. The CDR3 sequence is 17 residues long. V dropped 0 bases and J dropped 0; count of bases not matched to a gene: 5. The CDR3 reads CASSLGTGTSGSYEQYF. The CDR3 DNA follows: TGTGCCAGCAGCTTGGGGACCGGGACTAGCGGCTCCTACGAGCAGTACTTC.

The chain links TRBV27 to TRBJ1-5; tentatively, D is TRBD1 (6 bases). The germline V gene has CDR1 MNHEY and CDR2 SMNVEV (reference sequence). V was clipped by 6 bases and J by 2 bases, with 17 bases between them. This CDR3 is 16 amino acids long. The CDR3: CASSESTGFGNQPQHF. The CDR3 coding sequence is TGTGCCAGCAGCGAATCCACAGGGTTTGGCAATCAGCCCCAGCATTTT.

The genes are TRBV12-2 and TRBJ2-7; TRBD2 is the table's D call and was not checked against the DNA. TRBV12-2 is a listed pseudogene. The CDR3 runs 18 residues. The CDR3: CASRLPGTSGICSYEQYF. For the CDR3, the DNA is TGTGCAAGTCGCTTACCCGGGACTAGCGGGATATGCTCCTACGAGCAGTACTTC.

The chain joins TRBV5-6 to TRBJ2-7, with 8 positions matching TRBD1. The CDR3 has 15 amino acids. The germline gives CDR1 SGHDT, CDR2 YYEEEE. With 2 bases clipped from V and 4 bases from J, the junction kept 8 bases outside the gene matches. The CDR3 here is CASSLLDRVIYEQYF. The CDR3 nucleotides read TGTGCCAGCAGCTTACTGGACAGGGTAATTTACGAGCAGTACTTC.

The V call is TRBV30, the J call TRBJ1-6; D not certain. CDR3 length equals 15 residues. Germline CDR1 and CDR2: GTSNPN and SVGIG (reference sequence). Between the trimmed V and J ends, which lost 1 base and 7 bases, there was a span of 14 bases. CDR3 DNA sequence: TGTGCCTGGAGTGGGAAGGCGGCCCTGAATTCACCCCTCCACTTT. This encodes CAWSGKAALNSPLHF.

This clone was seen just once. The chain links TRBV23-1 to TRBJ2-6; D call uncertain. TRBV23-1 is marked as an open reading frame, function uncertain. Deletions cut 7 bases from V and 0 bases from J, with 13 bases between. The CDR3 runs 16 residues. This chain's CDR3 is CASTLGSGSGANVLTF. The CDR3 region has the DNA TGCGCCAGCACCCTCGGGTCTGGCTCTGGGGCCAACGTCCTGACTTTC.

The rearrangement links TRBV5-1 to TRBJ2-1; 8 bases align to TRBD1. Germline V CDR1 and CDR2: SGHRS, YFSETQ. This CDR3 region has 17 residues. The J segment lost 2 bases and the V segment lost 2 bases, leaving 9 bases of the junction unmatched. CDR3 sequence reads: CASSLGTGGSPYNEQFF. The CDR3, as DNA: TGCGCCAGCAGCTTAGGTACAGGGGGTTCCCCCTACAATGAGCAGTTCTTC.